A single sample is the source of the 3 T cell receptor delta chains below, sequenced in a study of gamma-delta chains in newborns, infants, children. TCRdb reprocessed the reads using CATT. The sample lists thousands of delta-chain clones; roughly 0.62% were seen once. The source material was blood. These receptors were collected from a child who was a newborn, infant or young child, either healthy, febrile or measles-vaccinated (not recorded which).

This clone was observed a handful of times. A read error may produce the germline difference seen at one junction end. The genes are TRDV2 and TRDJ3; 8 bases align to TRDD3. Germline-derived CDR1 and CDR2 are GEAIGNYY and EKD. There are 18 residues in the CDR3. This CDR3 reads CACDKVLGVPWDTRQIFF. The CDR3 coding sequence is TGTGCCTGTGACAAAGTACTGGGGGTCCCCTGGGACACCCGACAGATATTTTTC.

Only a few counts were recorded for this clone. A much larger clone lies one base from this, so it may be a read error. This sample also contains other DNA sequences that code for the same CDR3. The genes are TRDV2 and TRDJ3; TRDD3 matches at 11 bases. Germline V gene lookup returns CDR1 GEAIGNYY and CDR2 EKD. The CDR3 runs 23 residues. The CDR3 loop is CACDSVGWGIRDGSSWDTRQMFF. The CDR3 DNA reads TGCGCCTGTGACTCCGTTGGGTGGGGGATACGCGACGGTAGCTCCTGGGACACCCGACAGATGTTTTTC.

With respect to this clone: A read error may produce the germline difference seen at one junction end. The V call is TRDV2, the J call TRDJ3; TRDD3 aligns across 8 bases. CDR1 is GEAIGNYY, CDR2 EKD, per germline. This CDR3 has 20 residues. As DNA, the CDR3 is TGTGCCTGTGGCACCGTTAGAGGGATACGCAAATCCTGGGACACCCGGCAGATGTTTTTC. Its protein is CACGTVRGIRKSWDTRQMFF.